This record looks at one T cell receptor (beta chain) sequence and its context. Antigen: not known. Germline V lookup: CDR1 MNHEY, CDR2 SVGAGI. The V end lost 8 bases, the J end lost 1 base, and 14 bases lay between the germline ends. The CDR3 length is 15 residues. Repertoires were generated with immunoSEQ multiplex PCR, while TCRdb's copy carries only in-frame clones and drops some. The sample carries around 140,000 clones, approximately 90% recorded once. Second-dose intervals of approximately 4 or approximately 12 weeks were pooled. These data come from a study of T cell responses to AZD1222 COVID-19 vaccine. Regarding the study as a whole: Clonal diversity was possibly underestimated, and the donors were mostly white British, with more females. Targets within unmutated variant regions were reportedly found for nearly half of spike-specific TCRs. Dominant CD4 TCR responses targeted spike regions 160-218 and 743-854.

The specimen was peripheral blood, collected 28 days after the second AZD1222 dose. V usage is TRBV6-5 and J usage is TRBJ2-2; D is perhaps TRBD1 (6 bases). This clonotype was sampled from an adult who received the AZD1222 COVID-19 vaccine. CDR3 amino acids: CASARRGQNTGELFF. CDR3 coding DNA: TGTGCCAGCGCGAGAAGGGGACAGAACACCGGGGAGCTGTTTTTT.